This TCR beta chain derives from a study of OX40 agonist ivuxolimab in advanced cancers. Overall study context: Every 2 weeks, patients got intravenous ivuxolimab at one of six dose levels (0.01-10 mg/kg). The dose-escalation cohort was about 80% male, with a mean age of 60 years, ranging about 20 to 85. Findings and caveats of the study: At doses 0.1 to 3.0 mg/kg, CD4+ and CD8+ clones expanded.

Generated by immunoSEQ multiplex PCR, the TCRdb table keeps only in-frame clones and is missing some. This table has 90,000 to 100,000 clones, roughly nine tenths appearing once. Details on this clone: As yet, its antigen is unknown.

V lost 6 bases and J lost 2, with 13 bases in between. CDR1 is MNHNS and CDR2 is SASEGT in the germline V gene. CDR3 size: 14 residues. The chain joins TRBV6-1 to TRBJ1-2; D ambiguous. The receptor comes from an adult with an advanced solid tumor such as melanoma, head and neck, liver or kidney cancer. The sample in question was CD4+ or CD8+ T cells sorted from blood, obtained in a trial of the OX40 agonist ivuxolimab. In DNA form, the CDR3 reads TGTGCCAGCAGCCCCGTGACGGGGAACTATGGCTACACCTTC. Translating it yields CASSPVTGNYGYTF.